The 18 T cell receptor beta chains reported below all come from one sample, sequenced in a study of blood T cell repertoires in COVID-19. Clones were sequenced by immunoSEQ multiplex PCR, and TCRdb holds only the in-frame ones, with some missing. The table lists fewer than 600,000 clones, approximately 90% of them singletons. Sequencing was carried out using PBMCs or T cells enriched from blood (not recorded which). These receptors originate from a woman aged 35 to 49 who had recovered from COVID-19.

V is TRBV19 and J is TRBJ2-2; TRBD2 matches 9 bases. Germline CDR1 LNHDA, CDR2 SQIVND (reference sequence). After removal of 6 bases from V and 4 bases from J, the junction contained 9 bases not matched to a gene. The CDR3 spans 16 residues. The CDR3 protein is CASRTFSGSITGELFF. The DNA for the CDR3 is TGTGCCAGTAGGACATTTAGCGGGAGTATCACCGGGGAGCTGTTTTTT.

The genes are TRBV3-1 (or the pseudogene TRBV3-2) and TRBJ2-1; perhaps TRBD2 as D (6 bases). V was trimmed by 3 bases and J by 15 bases, leaving 18 bases between them. This CDR3 region has 13 residues. Germline V gene sequence: CDR1 LGHDT, CDR2 YNNKEL (reference sequence). CDR3 in DNA: TGTGCCAGCAGCCACCTATCTAGCGTGAGTACGTTCTTC. It codes for CASSHLSSVSTFF.

The chain carries TRBV4-2 and TRBJ2-1; the D gene is possibly TRBD2 (6 bases). Germline loops: CDR1 LGHNA, CDR2 YNFKEQ. V lost 0 bases and J 7 bases, leaving 19 bases between the germline ends. This CDR3 contains 17 residues. CDR3 nucleotides: TGTGCCAGCAGCCAAGAATCCTTCCAGCGGGTTTGGAATGAGCAGTTCTTC. Translation: CASSQESFQRVWNEQFF.

The CDR3 loop is CATSGQPNTEAFF. In DNA, the CDR3 is TGTGCCACCTCGGGACAGCCGAACACTGAAGCTTTCTTT. This rearrangement joins TRBV10-3 to TRBJ1-1; 7 bases are shared with TRBD1. Germline-derived CDR1 and CDR2 are ENHRY and SYGVKD. Trimming at V came to 10 bases and at J to 1 base, leaving 6 bases not matched to a gene. The CDR3 has 13 amino acids.

The CDR3 coding sequence is TGCGCCAGCAGCCAAGATTCGCAGGGCACTGAAGCTTTCTTT. It translates to CASSQDSQGTEAFF. This sequence joins TRBV4-3 and TRBJ1-1; TRBD1 is a possible D gene (5 bases). The germline CDR1 and CDR2 sequences are LGHNA and YSLEER. The V and J ends lost 0 bases and 4 bases respectively, with 9 bases between them. This CDR3 spans 14 amino acids.

The J gene is TRBJ2-5, the V gene TRBV4-3, with 11 bases that match TRBD1. Per the germline V gene, CDR1 is LGHNA and CDR2 is YSLEER. The CDR3 contains 14 residues. Germline trimming cut 1 base from V and 7 bases from J; bases unmatched to any gene: 2. In nucleotides, the CDR3 is TGCGCCAGCAGCCAAGTTGGACAGGGGGCGACCCAGTACTTC. It translates to CASSQVGQGATQYF.

The chain couples TRBV19 to TRBJ1-1, with a tentative D call TRBD1 (5 bases). This CDR3 is 15 amino acids long. Deletions cut 1 base from V and 3 bases from J, with 12 bases between. Germline lookup yields CDR1 LNHDA and CDR2 SQIVND (reference sequence). The CDR3 here is CASSIGDVGDTEAFF. CDR3 nucleotides: TGTGCCAGTAGTATAGGGGATGTAGGGGACACTGAAGCTTTCTTT.

This rearrangement joins TRBV11-2 to TRBJ1-1, with 11 positions matching TRBD1. With V trimmed by 5 bases and J by 1 base, 9 bases remained unmatched. This CDR3 is built from 17 residues. Germline V gene sequence: CDR1 SGHAT, CDR2 FQNNGV. The chain's CDR3 is CASSPSRDRGTNTEAFF. As DNA, the CDR3 is TGTGCCAGCAGCCCCAGCCGGGACAGGGGGACGAACACTGAAGCTTTCTTT.

The chain has TRBV6-1 and TRBJ1-1, with D hard to call. Germline CDR1 and CDR2: MNHNS and SASEGT. Trimming shortened V by 1 base and J by 1 base, and 7 bases separated the two germline ends. The CDR3 spans 14 residues. CDR3 amino acids: CASSEEQTNTEAFF. CDR3 coding DNA: TGTGCCAGCAGTGAAGAACAGACGAACACTGAAGCTTTCTTT.

V and J are TRBV3-1 (or the pseudogene TRBV3-2) and TRBJ1-1, with 10 positions matching TRBD1. CDR1 and CDR2 (germline): LGHDT, YNNKEL (reference sequence). The CDR3 contains 15 residues. J gave up 4 bases and V 3 bases, and 5 bases lay outside the gene matches. CDR3 loop: CASSQGTGVGTEAFF. The CDR3 DNA reads as TGTGCCAGCAGCCAGGGGACAGGGGTTGGCACTGAAGCTTTCTTT.

This clone was seen a handful of times. Here the CDR3 reads CASSKTLAGQETQYF. CDR3 DNA sequence: TGTGCCAGTAGTAAGACCCTAGCGGGACAAGAGACCCAGTACTTC. The chain has TRBV19 and TRBJ2-5; 9 nucleotides line up with TRBD2. V shed 4 bases and J 2 bases; nucleotides not matched to a gene: 5. The length of the CDR3 is 15 residues. In germline, CDR1 is LNHDA, CDR2 SQIVND (reference sequence). The full variable domain, rest sourced from reference TRBV19 and TRBJ2-5, is DGGITQSPKYLFRKEGQNVTLSCEQNLNHDAMYWYRQDPGQGLRLIYYSQIVNDFQKGDIAEGYSVSREKKESFPLTVTSAQKNPTAFYLCASSKTLAGQETQYFGPGTRLLVL.

The chain joins TRBV9 to TRBJ2-1; 10 nucleotides line up with TRBD2. V lost 1 base and J lost 6; bases outside the gene matches: 4. Germline V gene sequence: CDR1 SGDLS, CDR2 YYNGEE. The CDR3 is 15 amino acids. The CDR3 reads CASSVMASGSNEQFF. The CDR3 nucleotides read TGTGCCAGCAGCGTAATGGCTAGCGGGAGCAATGAGCAGTTCTTC.

CDR3 bases: TGTGCCAGCAGCGCAGAACAGGGTGGCACAGATACGCAGTATTTT. Translation: CASSAEQGGTDTQYF. V usage is TRBV9 and J usage is TRBJ2-3, with D tentatively TRBD1 (6 bases). The V end lost 3 bases, the J end lost 1 base, and 12 bases lay between the germline ends. CDR1 and CDR2 (germline): SGDLS, YYNGEE. This CDR3 is built from 15 residues.

This clone was detected a few times. CDR3 in DNA: TGTGCCAGCACCTCTGGAGGTGTTTTGACAGGGGCGAACACCGGGGAGCTGTTTTTT. This gives the protein CASTSGGVLTGANTGELFF. The chain links TRBV21-1 to TRBJ2-2; the table's D gene call, TRBD1, was not cross checked with the DNA. TRBV21-1 is a pseudogene locus. The CDR3 covers 19 residues.

The V and J genes are TRBV19 and TRBJ1-5; 9 nucleotides match TRBD1. The germline V gene has CDR1 LNHDA and CDR2 SQIVND (reference sequence). V lost 6 bases, J lost 11 bases, and 8 bases stayed unmatched. The CDR3 contains 13 residues. The CDR3 DNA sequence: TGTGCCAGTAGAGACAGGGGGGTTTGGGCCCAGCATTTT. Protein: CASRDRGVWAQHF.

This chain connects TRBV18 to TRBJ2-2; possible D gene TRBD2, 6 bases. Germline CDR1 reads KGHSH; CDR2 reads LQKENI. The CDR3 totals 16 residues. Trimming took 3 bases from V and 6 from J, leaving 17 bases between them. As DNA, the CDR3 is TGTGCCAGCTCACCGCCGGGACTCCAAGTCGCCGGGGAGCTGTTTTTT. This encodes CASSPPGLQVAGELFF.

Only one count was recorded for this clone. The CDR3 is CASSPGHSGNTIYF. CDR3 nucleotides: TGTGCCAGCTCACCAGGGCACTCTGGAAACACCATATATTTT. The rearrangement uses TRBV18 and TRBJ1-3; D uncertain. The V end lost 2 bases, the J end lost 0 bases, and 5 bases lay between the germline ends. In germline, CDR1 is KGHSH, CDR2 LQKENI. The CDR3 runs to 14 residues.

This clone was observed a handful of times. V and J are TRBV6-2 or TRBV6-3 and TRBJ2-7; unclear D gene. The CDR3 has 13 amino acids. Trimming cost V 2 bases and J 2 bases, with 7 bases left between them. Germline-derived CDR1 and CDR2 are MNHEY and SVGEGT. The CDR3 region is CASSYEETYEQYF. CDR3 sequence (DNA): TGTGCCAGCAGTTACGAGGAAACCTACGAGCAGTACTTC.